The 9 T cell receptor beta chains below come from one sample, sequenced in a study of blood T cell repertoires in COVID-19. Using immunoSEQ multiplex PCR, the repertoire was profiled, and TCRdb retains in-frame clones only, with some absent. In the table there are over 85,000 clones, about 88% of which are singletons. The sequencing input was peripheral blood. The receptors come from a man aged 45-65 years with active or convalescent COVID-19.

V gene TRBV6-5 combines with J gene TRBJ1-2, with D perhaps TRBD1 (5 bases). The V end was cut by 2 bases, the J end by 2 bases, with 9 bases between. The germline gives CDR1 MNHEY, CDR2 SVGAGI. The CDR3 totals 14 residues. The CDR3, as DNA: TGTGCCAGCAGTTACCTCGGGGGGAACTATGGCTACACCTTC. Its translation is CASSYLGGNYGYTF.

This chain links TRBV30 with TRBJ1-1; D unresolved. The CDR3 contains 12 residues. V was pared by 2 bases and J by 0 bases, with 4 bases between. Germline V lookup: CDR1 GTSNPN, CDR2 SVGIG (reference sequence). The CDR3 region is CAWSPLNTEAFF. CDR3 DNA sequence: TGTGCCTGGAGTCCCTTGAACACTGAAGCTTTCTTT.

CDR3: CASSESEKLFF. CDR3 DNA sequence: TGTGCCAGCAGTGAATCGGAAAAACTGTTTTTT. The V and J genes are TRBV2 and TRBJ1-4; D ambiguous. Trimming took 2 bases from V and 8 from J, leaving 3 bases between them. The CDR3 length is 11 residues. Germline CDR1 is SNHLY and CDR2 is FYNNEI.

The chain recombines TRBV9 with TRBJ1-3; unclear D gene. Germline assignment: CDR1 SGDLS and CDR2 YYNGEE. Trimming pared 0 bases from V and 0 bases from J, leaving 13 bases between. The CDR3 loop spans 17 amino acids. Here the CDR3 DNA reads TGTGCCAGCAGCGTAGTAGAAACTGGTCACTCTGGAAACACCATATATTTT. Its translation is CASSVVETGHSGNTIYF. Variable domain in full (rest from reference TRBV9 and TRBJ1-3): DSGVTQTPKHLITATGQRVTLRCSPRSGDLSVYWYQQSLDQGLQFLIQYYNGEERAKGNILERFSAQQFPDLHSELNLSSLELGDSALYFCASSVVETGHSGNTIYFGEGSWLTVV.

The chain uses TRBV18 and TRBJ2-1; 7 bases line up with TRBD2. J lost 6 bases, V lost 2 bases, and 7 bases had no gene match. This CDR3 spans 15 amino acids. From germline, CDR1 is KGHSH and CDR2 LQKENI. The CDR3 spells CASSPGGGTPNEQFF. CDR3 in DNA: TGTGCCAGCTCACCAGGCGGGGGAACCCCCAATGAGCAGTTCTTC. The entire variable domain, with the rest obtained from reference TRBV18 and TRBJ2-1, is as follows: NAGVMQNPRHLVRRRGQEARLRCSPMKGHSHVYWYRQLPEEGLKFMVYLQKENIIDESGMPKERFSAEFPKEGPSILRIQQVVRGDSAAYFCASSPGGGTPNEQFFGPGTRLTVL.

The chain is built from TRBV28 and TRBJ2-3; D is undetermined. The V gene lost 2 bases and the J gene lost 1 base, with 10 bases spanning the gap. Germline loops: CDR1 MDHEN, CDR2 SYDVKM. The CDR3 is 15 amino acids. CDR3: CASSLVGKGTDTQYF. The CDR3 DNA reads TGTGCCAGCAGTTTAGTGGGCAAAGGCACAGATACGCAGTATTTT.

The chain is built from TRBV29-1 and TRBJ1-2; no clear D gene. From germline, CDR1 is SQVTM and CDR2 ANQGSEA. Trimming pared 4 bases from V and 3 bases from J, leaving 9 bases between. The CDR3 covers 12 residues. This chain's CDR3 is CSVGDGDYGYTF. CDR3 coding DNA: TGCAGCGTTGGAGACGGAGACTATGGCTACACCTTC.

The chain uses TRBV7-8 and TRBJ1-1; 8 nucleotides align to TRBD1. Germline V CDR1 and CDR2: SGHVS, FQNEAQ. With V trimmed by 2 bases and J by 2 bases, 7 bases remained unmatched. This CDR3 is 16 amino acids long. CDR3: CASSLQTGASNTEAFF. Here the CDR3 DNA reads TGTGCCAGCAGCTTACAGACAGGGGCTTCAAACACTGAAGCTTTCTTT.

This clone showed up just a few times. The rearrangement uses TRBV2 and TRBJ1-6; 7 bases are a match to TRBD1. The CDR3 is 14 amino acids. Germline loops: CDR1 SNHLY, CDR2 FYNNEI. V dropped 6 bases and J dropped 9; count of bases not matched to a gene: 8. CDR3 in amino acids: CASRPTGERSPLHF. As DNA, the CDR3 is TGTGCCAGCAGGCCAACAGGGGAGCGTTCACCCCTCCACTTT.